Each of the 26 T cell receptor beta chains below was sequenced from the same sample in a study of T cells in localized non-small cell lung cancer (dated by TCRdb to the early 2020s). Library construction relied on the immunoSEQ multiplex PCR assay. Here the immuneACCESS table is served through TCRdb, limited to in-frame sequences with V and J called. Missing clones are a known gap in these copies; in checked studies unresolved V genes cover under half, and the rest lacks a known reason. This sample holds roughly 24,000 clones; approximately 90% were observed only once. The ten top clones hold around 4% of the sample. The sequences come from peripheral blood, collected before any cancer treatment. The source is a female donor older than 55 with stage II squamous cell lung carcinoma.

This sequence joins TRBV7-9 and TRBJ1-4; 7 nucleotides agree with TRBD1. Trimming took 5 bases from V and 8 from J; bases not matched to a gene: 8. Per the germline V gene, CDR1 is SEHNR and CDR2 is FQNEAQ (reference sequence). The CDR3 length is 14 residues. This chain's CDR3 is CASSPTGVSEKLFF. DNA of the CDR3: TGTGCCAGCAGCCCAACAGGGGTCTCCGAAAAACTGTTTTTT.

This chain connects TRBV19 to TRBJ2-3; D might be TRBD2 (7 bases). The CDR3 has 17 amino acids. The V end was cut by 3 bases, the J end by 1 base, with 17 bases between. The germline V gene has CDR1 LNHDA and CDR2 SQIVND (reference sequence). CDR3 bases: TGTGCCAGTAGTATGGGTAGGGGGGGCTATGGCACAGATACGCAGTATTTT. It encodes CASSMGRGGYGTDTQYF.

This clone is a singleton in its sample. This rearrangement joins TRBV10-3 to TRBJ2-2; possibly TRBD2 for D (6 bases). CDR1 and CDR2 from the germline V gene are ENHRY and SYGVKD. V was shortened by 4 bases and J by 1 base, with 16 bases between the two germline ends. This CDR3 comprises 17 residues. The CDR3 nucleotides read TGTGCCATCAGTGTAGGCTCACGGGGGATGAACACCGGGGAGCTGTTTTTT. Amino acid sequence: CAISVGSRGMNTGELFF.

The chain combines TRBV6-5 with TRBJ1-5; no firm D call. V was shortened by 0 bases and J by 3 bases, with 6 bases between the two germline ends. CDR1 is MNHEY, CDR2 SVGAGI, per germline. The CDR3 runs to 14 residues. The CDR3 here is CASSYSANNQPQHF. CDR3 nucleotide sequence: TGTGCCAGCAGTTACTCGGCTAACAATCAGCCCCAGCATTTT.

This rearrangement joins TRBV29-1 to TRBJ2-5; D is unresolved. Germline lookup yields CDR1 SQVTM and CDR2 ANQGSEA. The CDR3 length is 13 residues. V lost 3 bases and J lost 2, with 10 bases in between. This chain's CDR3 is CSVEPGFQETQYF. CDR3 DNA: TGCAGCGTTGAGCCAGGCTTTCAAGAGACCCAGTACTTC.

The chain has TRBV21-1 and TRBJ2-7; TRBD1, the D gene given by the table, was not confirmed from the DNA. TRBV21-1 is termed a pseudogene. CDR3 length equals 17 residues. CDR3 region: CASSKAGDSTWTYEQYF. In nucleotides, the CDR3 is TGTGCCAGCAGCAAAGCGGGGGACAGCACCTGGACCTACGAGCAGTACTTC.

The sample holds one count of this clone. This sequence joins TRBV19 and TRBJ1-3; D may be TRBD1 (5 bases). Germline V gene lookup returns CDR1 LNHDA and CDR2 SQIVND (reference sequence). Between the trimmed V and J ends, which lost 4 bases and 0 bases, there was a span of 13 bases. The CDR3 sequence is 16 residues long. DNA for the CDR3: TGTGCCAGTAGTAGCGCCGGGGGATTCTCTGGAAACACCATATATTTT. Translating gives CASSSAGGFSGNTIYF.

The chain joins TRBV4-3 to TRBJ1-2, with D perhaps TRBD1 (6 bases). Germline-derived CDR1 and CDR2 are LGHNA and YSLEER. V lost 0 bases to trimming and J lost 4 bases, with 12 bases between them. The CDR3 sequence is 15 residues long. The CDR3 DNA is TGCGCCAGCAGCCAAGAACAGGGTCCTAGCTATGGCTACACCTTC. This gives the protein CASSQEQGPSYGYTF.

The chain combines TRBV29-1 with TRBJ1-1; D is ambiguous. Germline loops: CDR1 SQVTM, CDR2 ANQGSEA. Trimming pared 5 bases from V and 1 base from J, leaving 11 bases between. The CDR3 spans 13 residues. The DNA of the CDR3 is TGCAGCGTTTTCCGGACCCCGAACACTGAAGCTTTCTTT. It encodes CSVFRTPNTEAFF.

This clone was counted once. CDR3 sequence (DNA): TGCGCCAGCCTCAGGGACCCTGAAGCTTTCTTT. This codes for CASLRDPEAFF. The gene calls are TRBV23-1 and TRBJ1-1; D possibly corresponds to TRBD1 (5 bases). TRBV23-1 carries the ORF label, with uncertain function. Trimming removed 8 bases at V and 6 bases at J, with 10 bases between. CDR3 length equals 11 residues.

This sequence joins TRBV15 and TRBJ1-3; possibly TRBD1 for D (5 bases). The V end was cut by 0 bases, the J end by 0 bases, with 12 bases between. The CDR3 totals 17 residues. CDR1 is LNHNV, CDR2 YYDKDF, per germline (reference sequence). The CDR3 is CATSRDRGGSSGNTIYF. DNA for the CDR3: TGTGCCACCAGCAGAGATCGGGGGGGAAGCTCTGGAAACACCATATATTTT.

The chain uses TRBV21-1 and TRBJ2-2; the table assigns TRBD1, which was not confirmed against the DNA. TRBV21-1 is a pseudogene. The CDR3 length is 17 residues. The CDR3 nucleotides read TGTGCCAGCAGCCGAAACGCAGGGGGTTGGAACACCGGGGAGCTGTTTTTT. Translation gives CASSRNAGGWNTGELFF.

This chain connects TRBV4-1 to TRBJ2-7, with D maybe TRBD1 (5 bases). V gave up 0 bases and J gave up 2 bases, with 14 bases separating them. Per germline, CDR1 MGHRA and CDR2 YSYEKL. The CDR3 is 16 residues long. As DNA, the CDR3 is TGCGCCAGCAGCCAAGATTCGTCAGGGCTCGCCTACGAGCAGTACTTC. Protein sequence: CASSQDSSGLAYEQYF.

The CDR3 DNA follows: TGTGCCAGCAGCTTAAAGCTAGCGGGATACAATGAGCAGTTCTTC. Protein sequence: CASSLKLAGYNEQFF. The V gene is TRBV11-1, the J gene TRBJ2-1, with 9 bases identical to TRBD2. The CDR3 totals 15 residues. The junction had 3 bases not matched to a gene; V was cut back by 2 bases and J by 4 bases. Per germline, CDR1 SGHAT and CDR2 FQDESV (reference sequence).

The chain recombines TRBV15 with TRBJ1-5; D gene uncertain. Per the germline V gene, CDR1 is LNHNV and CDR2 is YYDKDF (reference sequence). This CDR3 contains 12 residues. The germline V and J ends were trimmed by 8 bases and 3 bases, with 8 bases remaining between them. This chain's CDR3 is CATRIFNQPQHF. Written as DNA, the CDR3 is TGTGCCACCCGCATCTTCAATCAGCCCCAGCATTTT.

V and J are TRBV21-1 and TRBJ1-1. TRBV21-1 is marked as a pseudogene. This CDR3 has 14 residues. CDR3 residues: CASSKGLQRTEAFF. The CDR3 DNA reads TGTGCCAGCAGCAAGGGACTGCAAAGGACTGAAGCTTTCTTT.

The V gene is TRBV27, the J gene TRBJ2-4; tentatively, D is TRBD1 or TRBD2 (5 bases each). This CDR3 region has 13 residues. Trimming stripped 9 bases from V and 2 bases from J, with 11 bases between. Looked up from germline, CDR1 is MNHEY and CDR2 is SMNVEV (reference sequence). CDR3 sequence reads: CASSWDPKNIQYF. DNA of the CDR3: TGTGCCAGTAGCTGGGACCCCAAAAACATTCAGTACTTC.

The genes are TRBV2 and TRBJ2-7; 7 bases align to TRBD2. The length of the CDR3 is 16 residues. V was pared by 0 bases and J by 1 base, with 6 bases of the junction left unmatched. Germline values: CDR1 SNHLY, CDR2 FYNNEI. Written as DNA, the CDR3 is TGTGCCAGCAGTGAAGCTCCAGCGGGGTTGTCCTACGAGCAGTACTTC. Amino acids: CASSEAPAGLSYEQYF. The whole variable domain, filled in from reference TRBV2 and TRBJ2-7, reads EPEVTQTPSHQVTQMGQEVILRCVPISNHLYFYWYRQILGQKVEFLVSFYNNEISEKSEIFDDQFSVERPDGSNFTLKIRSTKLEDSAMYFCASSEAPAGLSYEQYFGPGTRLTVT.

A single count supports this clone. The V call is TRBV2, the J call TRBJ1-5, with a tentative D call TRBD1 (5 bases). Germline loops: CDR1 SNHLY, CDR2 FYNNEI. Trimming stripped 5 bases from V and 1 base from J, with 12 bases between. CDR3 length: 15 residues. For the CDR3, the DNA is TGTGCCAGCAGTCCTTATCGACAGAGCAATCAGCCCCAGCATTTT. This gives the protein CASSPYRQSNQPQHF.

This chain joins TRBV7-9 and TRBJ1-1; 7 positions match TRBD1. Germline loops: CDR1 SEHNR, CDR2 FQNEAQ (reference sequence). The ends lost 3 bases at V and 6 bases at J; junction bases unmatched: 10. The CDR3 has 15 residues. The DNA for the CDR3 is TGTGCCAGCAGCTTCCTAACAGGGGCTTTCGCTGAAGCTTTCTTT. This codes for CASSFLTGAFAEAFF.

The V call is TRBV7-2, the J call TRBJ1-6, with 12 bases that match TRBD1. This CDR3 spans 15 amino acids. Germline assignment: CDR1 SGHTA and CDR2 FQGNSA. J gave up 9 bases and V 4 bases, and 4 bases lay outside the gene matches. The DNA of the CDR3 is TGTGCCAGCAGCTCAGGGACAGGGGGCTCTTCACCCCTCCACTTT. The encoded protein is CASSSGTGGSSPLHF.

The chain carries TRBV5-4 and TRBJ2-2; 8 bases fit TRBD2. Trimming removed 4 bases from V and 3 bases from J; junction bases left unmatched: 8. The CDR3 covers 16 residues. Germline loops: CDR1 SGHNT, CDR2 YYREEE (reference sequence). In DNA form, the CDR3 reads TGTGCCAGCAGCCCCCTTGCGGGGGGCGACACCGGGGAGCTGTTTTTT. Encoded protein: CASSPLAGGDTGELFF.

V is TRBV11-2 and J is TRBJ1-6; TRBD1 matches 11 bases. The CDR3 contains 19 residues. The germline gives CDR1 SGHAT, CDR2 FQNNGV. Trimming at V came to 4 bases and at J to 2 bases, leaving 10 bases not matched to a gene. CDR3 nucleotide sequence: TGTGCCAGCAGCTCGTCCCGGGACAGGGGGGGGACCTATAATTCACCCCTCCACTTT. Its protein is CASSSSRDRGGTYNSPLHF.

In its sample, this clone was seen once. This sequence joins TRBV25-1 and TRBJ2-4, with a possible D match to TRBD2 (5 bases). The ends were cut back, 6 bases at V and 0 bases at J, with 12 bases in the middle. The CDR3 extends over 15 amino acids. Germline CDR1 MGHDK, CDR2 SYGVNS. The DNA of the CDR3 is TGTGCCAGCAGCGAGGGCCCCCTAGCCAAAAACATTCAGTACTTC. Protein: CASSEGPLAKNIQYF.

The chain is built from TRBV29-1 and TRBJ1-2, with 9 bases aligning to TRBD1. Germline V gene sequence: CDR1 SQVTM, CDR2 ANQGSEA. J was trimmed by 4 bases and V by 7 bases; bases with no gene match: 1. The CDR3 consists of 11 residues. In nucleotides, the CDR3 is TGCAGCGCGGACAGGGGCTATGGCTACACCTTC. It is translated as CSADRGYGYTF.

The chain has TRBV10-3 and TRBJ1-5, with a possible D match to TRBD1 (6 bases). Germline lookup yields CDR1 ENHRY and CDR2 SYGVKD. This CDR3 has 12 residues. V was clipped by 11 bases and J by 4 bases, with 12 bases between them. CDR3 sequence: CASGVPNQPQHF. The CDR3 region has the DNA TGTGCCTCAGGGGTCCCAAATCAGCCCCAGCATTTT.